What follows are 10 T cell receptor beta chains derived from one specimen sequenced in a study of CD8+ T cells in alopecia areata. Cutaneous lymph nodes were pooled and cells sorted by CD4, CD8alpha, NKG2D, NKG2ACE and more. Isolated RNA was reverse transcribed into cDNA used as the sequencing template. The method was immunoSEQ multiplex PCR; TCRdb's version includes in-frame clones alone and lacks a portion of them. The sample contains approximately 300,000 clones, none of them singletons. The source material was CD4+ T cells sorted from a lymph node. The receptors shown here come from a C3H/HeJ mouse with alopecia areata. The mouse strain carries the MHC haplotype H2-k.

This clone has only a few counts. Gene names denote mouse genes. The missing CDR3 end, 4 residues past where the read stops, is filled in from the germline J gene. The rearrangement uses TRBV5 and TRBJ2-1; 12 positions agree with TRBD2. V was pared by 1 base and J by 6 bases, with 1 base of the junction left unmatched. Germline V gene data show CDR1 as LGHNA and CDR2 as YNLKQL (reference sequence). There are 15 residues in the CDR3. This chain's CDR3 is CASSQGLGGLAEQFF. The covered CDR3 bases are TGTGCCAGCAGCCAAGGACTGGGGGGGCTTGCT.

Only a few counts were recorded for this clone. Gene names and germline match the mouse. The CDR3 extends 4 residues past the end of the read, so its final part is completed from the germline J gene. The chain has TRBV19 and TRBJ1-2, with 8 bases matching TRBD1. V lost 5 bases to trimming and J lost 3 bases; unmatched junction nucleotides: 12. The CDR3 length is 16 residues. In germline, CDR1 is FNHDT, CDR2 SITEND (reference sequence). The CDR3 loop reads CASRRQGKGSDSDYTF. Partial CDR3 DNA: TGTGCCAGCAGACGACAGGGGAAGGGATCCGACTCC.

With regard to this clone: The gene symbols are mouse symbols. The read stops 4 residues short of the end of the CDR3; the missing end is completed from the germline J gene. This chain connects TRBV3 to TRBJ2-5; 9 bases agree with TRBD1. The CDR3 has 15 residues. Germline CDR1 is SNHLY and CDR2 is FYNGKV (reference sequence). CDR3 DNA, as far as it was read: TGTGCCAGCAGCTTAGACGGGACAGGGCGAGAC. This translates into CASSLDGTGRD. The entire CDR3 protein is CASSLDGTGRDTQYF.

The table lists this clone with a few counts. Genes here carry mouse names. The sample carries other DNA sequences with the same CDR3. CDR3 DNA (partial): TGCACCTGCAGTGGACAGGGAGGCCAAGAC. Translated: CTCSGQGGQD. The entire CDR3 protein is CTCSGQGGQDTQYF. The chain uses TRBV1 and TRBJ2-5, with 7 bases fitting TRBD1. The read terminates 4 residues before the CDR3 end, so the remaining end is supplied by the germline J gene. The CDR3 totals 14 residues. V gave up 4 bases and J gave up 2 bases; unmatched junction bases: 3. Germline V gene lookup returns CDR1 NSQYPW and CDR2 LRSPGD (reference sequence).

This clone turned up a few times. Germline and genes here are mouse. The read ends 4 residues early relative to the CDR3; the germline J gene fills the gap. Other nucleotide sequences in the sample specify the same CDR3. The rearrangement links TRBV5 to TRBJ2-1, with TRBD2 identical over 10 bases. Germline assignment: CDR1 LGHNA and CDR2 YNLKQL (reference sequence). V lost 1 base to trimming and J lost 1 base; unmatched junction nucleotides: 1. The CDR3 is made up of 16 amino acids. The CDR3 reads CASSQGLGGNYAEQFF. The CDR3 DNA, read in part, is TGTGCCAGCAGCCAAGGACTGGGGGGCAACTATGCT.

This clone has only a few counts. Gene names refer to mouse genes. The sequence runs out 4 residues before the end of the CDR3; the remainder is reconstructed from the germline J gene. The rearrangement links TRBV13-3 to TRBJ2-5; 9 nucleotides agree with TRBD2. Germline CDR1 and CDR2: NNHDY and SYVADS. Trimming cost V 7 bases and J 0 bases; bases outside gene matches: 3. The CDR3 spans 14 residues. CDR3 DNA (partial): TGTGCCAGCCAGACTGGGGGAAACCAAGAC. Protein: CASQTGGNQD. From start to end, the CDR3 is CASQTGGNQDTQYF.

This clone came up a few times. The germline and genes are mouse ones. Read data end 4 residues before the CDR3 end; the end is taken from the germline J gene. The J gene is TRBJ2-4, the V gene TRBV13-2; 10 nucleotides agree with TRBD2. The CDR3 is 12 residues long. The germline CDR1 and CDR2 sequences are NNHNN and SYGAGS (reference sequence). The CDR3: CASWTGGNTLYF. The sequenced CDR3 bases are TGTGCCAGCTGGACTGGGGGAAAC.

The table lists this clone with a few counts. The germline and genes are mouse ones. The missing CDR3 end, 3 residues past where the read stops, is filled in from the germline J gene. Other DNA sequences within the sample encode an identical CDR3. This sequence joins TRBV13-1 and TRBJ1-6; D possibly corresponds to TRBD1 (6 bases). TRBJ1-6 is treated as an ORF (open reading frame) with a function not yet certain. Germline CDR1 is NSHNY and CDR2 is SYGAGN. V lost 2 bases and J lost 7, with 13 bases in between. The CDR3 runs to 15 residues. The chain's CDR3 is CASSEGGARNSPLYF. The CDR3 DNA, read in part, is TGTGCCAGCAGTGAGGGGGGCGCGAGGAATTCGCCC.

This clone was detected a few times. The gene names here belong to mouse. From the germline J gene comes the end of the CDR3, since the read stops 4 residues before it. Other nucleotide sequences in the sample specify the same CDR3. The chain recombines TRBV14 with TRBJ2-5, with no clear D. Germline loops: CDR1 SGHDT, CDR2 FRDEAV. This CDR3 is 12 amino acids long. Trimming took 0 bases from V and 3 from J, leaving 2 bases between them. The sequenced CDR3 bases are TGTGCCAGCAGTTTCTCTCAAGAC. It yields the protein CASSFSQD. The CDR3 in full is CASSFSQDTQYF. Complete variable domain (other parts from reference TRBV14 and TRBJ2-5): EAGVTQSPRYAVLQEGQAVSFWCDPISGHDTLYWYQQPRDQGPQLLVYFRDEAVIDNSQLPSDRFSAVRPKGTNSTLKIQSAKQGDTATYLCASSFSQDTQYFGPGTRLLVL.

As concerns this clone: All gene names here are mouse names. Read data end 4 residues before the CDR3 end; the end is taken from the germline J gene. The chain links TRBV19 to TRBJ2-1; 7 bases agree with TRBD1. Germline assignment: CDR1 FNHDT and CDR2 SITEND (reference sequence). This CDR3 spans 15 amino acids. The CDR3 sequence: CASSLNGQVVAEQFF. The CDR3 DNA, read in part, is TGTGCCAGCAGTCTAAACGGACAGGTTGTGGCT.